The 5 T cell receptor beta chains below all came from one sample that was sequenced in a study of cytomegalovirus exposure and HLA in healthy donors. Amplification used 60 Vbeta primers and 13 Jbeta primers. Measured with immunoSEQ multiplex PCR; TCRdb has only the in-frame clones, and not every one. Of 150,000 to 200,000 clones in the sample, about three quarters were seen once. Material for sequencing was PBMCs. The source of these receptors is a man aged 18 to 29 in good health and CMV-seronegative.

This sequence joins TRBV6-1 and TRBJ1-5; D gene unclear. Looked up from germline, CDR1 is MNHNS and CDR2 is SASEGT. Trimming cost V 2 bases and J 2 bases, with 7 bases left between them. This CDR3 comprises 14 residues. CDR3 residues: CASSERVGNQPQHF. As DNA, the CDR3 is TGTGCCAGCAGTGAACGAGTAGGCAATCAGCCCCAGCATTTT.

J is TRBJ1-1 and V is TRBV7-9; the D gene is possibly TRBD1 (6 bases). The length of the CDR3 is 15 residues. V was pared by 1 base and J by 0 bases, with 9 bases between. Germline lookup yields CDR1 SEHNR and CDR2 FQNEAQ (reference sequence). CDR3: CASSLGTGLNTEAFF. The CDR3, as DNA: TGTGCCAGCAGCTTAGGAACAGGGTTGAACACTGAAGCTTTCTTT.

The chain couples TRBV7-2 to TRBJ2-7, with 7 bases that match TRBD2. Germline CDR1 is SGHTA and CDR2 is FQGNSA. Trimming took 0 bases from V and 1 from J; bases not matched to a gene: 12. CDR3 length: 18 residues. DNA for the CDR3: TGTGCCAGCAGCTTAGCCTCGGGTAGCGGGTGGTTATCCTACGAGCAGTACTTC. Translating gives CASSLASGSGWLSYEQYF.

The V gene is TRBV9, the J gene TRBJ2-5, with 7 nucleotides matching TRBD2. J gave up 1 base and V 1 base, and 7 bases lay outside the gene matches. The CDR3 has 16 residues. Germline lookup yields CDR1 SGDLS and CDR2 YYNGEE. The CDR3 DNA reads as TGTGCCAGCAGCGTATGGGCTAGCGGTAGCCAAGAGACCCAGTACTTC. Translating it yields CASSVWASGSQETQYF.

The CDR3 DNA follows: TGTGCCAGCAGTCGACAGGGAAACCAGCCCCAGCATTTT. Encoded protein: CASSRQGNQPQHF. The J gene is TRBJ1-5, the V gene TRBV6-5, with 7 bases identical to TRBD1. The V gene's germline CDR1 is MNHEY and CDR2 SVGAGI. The CDR3 consists of 13 residues. The V gene end was trimmed by 5 bases and the J gene end by 7 bases; junction bases not matched to a gene: 5.